Presented here are 5 T cell receptor beta chains from one specimen sequenced in a study of cytomegalovirus exposure and HLA in healthy donors. Use of 60 Vbeta and 13 Jbeta primers characterized the PCR. Repertoires were generated with immunoSEQ multiplex PCR, while TCRdb's copy carries only in-frame clones and drops some. The repertoire holds more than 95,000 clones, with over 65% as singletons. The specimen was PBMCs. These receptors all stem from a middle-aged man in good health and CMV-seropositive.

The chain employs TRBV6-5 and TRBJ2-7; D perhaps matches TRBD1 (6 bases). There are 15 residues in the CDR3. The ends were cut back, 5 bases at V and 1 base at J, with 15 bases in the middle. In germline, CDR1 is MNHEY, CDR2 SVGAGI. The DNA for the CDR3 is TGTGCCAGCAGTCCCGGGACACTAATATCCTACGAGCAGTACTTC. Translating gives CASSPGTLISYEQYF.

The rearrangement links TRBV27 to TRBJ2-2; maybe TRBD1 (6 bases). V was clipped by 8 bases and J by 11 bases, with 9 bases between them. Germline CDR1 and CDR2: MNHEY and SMNVEV (reference sequence). CDR3 length: 10 amino acids. Here the CDR3 reads CASVRGELFF. DNA of the CDR3: TGTGCCAGCGTCAGGGGTGAGCTGTTTTTT.

The V and J genes are TRBV6-1 and TRBJ1-6, with unresolved D. The CDR3 runs 15 residues. Looked up from germline, CDR1 is MNHNS and CDR2 is SASEGT. Between the trimmed V and J ends, which lost 6 bases and 6 bases, there was a span of 15 bases. CDR3 protein: CASRVGDMGNSPLHF. The CDR3 coding sequence is TGTGCCAGCAGGGTGGGAGACATGGGTAATTCACCCCTCCACTTT.

The gene calls are TRBV27 and TRBJ1-2; TRBD1 aligns across 9 bases. This CDR3 has 15 residues. Germline loops: CDR1 MNHEY, CDR2 SMNVEV (reference sequence). The V segment lost 6 bases and the J segment 5 bases; nucleotides outside the gene matches: 10. The CDR3 region is CASRPGDRDYYGYTF. For the CDR3, the DNA is TGTGCCAGCAGGCCGGGGGACAGGGATTATTATGGCTACACCTTC.

The rearrangement uses TRBV4-2 and TRBJ2-2, with D unclear. Germline CDR1 reads LGHNA; CDR2 reads YNFKEQ. The V end lost 1 base, the J end lost 7 bases, and 13 bases lay between the germline ends. The CDR3 consists of 15 residues. CDR3 sequence (DNA): TGTGCCAGCAGCCAAGTTCTTCAGGTCGTCGGGGAGCTGTTTTTT. Protein: CASSQVLQVVGELFF.